Below, 26 T cell receptor beta chains from the same sample are listed, as sequenced in a study of shared clonotypes between healthy human individuals. TCRdb keeps only in-frame clones here, not all; method: immunoSEQ multiplex PCR. The sample lists roughly 490,000 clones, approximately 80% seen once, with 13% in the top ten. Sequenced: PBMCs. These TCRs come from a woman aged 40 to 50 in good health. Some clones in this sample may be carry-over from other donors' samples.

This chain uses TRBV28 with TRBJ2-5, with TRBD1 as a possible D gene (5 bases). The J call may not be correct, given that the DNA end is closer to TRBJ2-7. This CDR3 spans 12 amino acids. The germline V gene encodes CDR1 MDHEN and CDR2 SYDVKM. In nucleotides, the CDR3 is TGTGCCAGCAGTGCCCCCAGGGACGAGCAGTACTTC. The encoded protein is CASSAPRDEQYF.

The gene calls are TRBV28 and TRBJ1-5; D uncertain. CDR1 and CDR2 (germline): MDHEN, SYDVKM. V was clipped by 5 bases and J by 5 bases, with 13 bases between them. This CDR3 comprises 14 residues. Here the CDR3 DNA reads TGTGCCAGCAGTCCACTCGGGCGAGATCAGCCCCAGCATTTT. Protein sequence: CASSPLGRDQPQHF.

The V and J genes are TRBV28 and TRBJ2-3, with 10 bases identical to TRBD2. This CDR3 is built from 17 residues. Trimming removed 4 bases from V and 1 base from J; junction bases left unmatched: 8. Per germline, CDR1 MDHEN and CDR2 SYDVKM. The CDR3 sequence: CASSSSGSSLGTDTQYF. CDR3 DNA: TGTGCCAGCAGTTCTAGCGGGAGTTCCCTGGGCACAGATACGCAGTATTTT. The full variable domain, in which reference TRBV28 and TRBJ2-3 provide the parts outside the CDR3, is DVKVTQSSRYLVKRTGEKVFLECVQDMDHENMFWYRQDPGLGLRLIYFSYDVKMKEKGDIPEGYSVSREKKERFSLILESASTNQTSMYLCASSSSGSSLGTDTQYFGPGTRLTVL.

This chain connects TRBV11-2 to TRBJ2-1; D gene unclear. The CDR3 sequence is 17 residues long. Looked up from germline, CDR1 is SGHAT and CDR2 is FQNNGV. The V and J ends lost 3 bases and 6 bases respectively, with 21 bases between them. The CDR3 bases are TGTGCCAGCAGCTTTTCTCCTAACGCCCGACCCCTCAATGAGCAGTTCTTC. Protein product: CASSFSPNARPLNEQFF.

The chain links TRBV7-2 to TRBJ2-7; no clear D gene. Trimming cost V 1 base and J 4 bases, with 11 bases left between them. CDR1 is SGHTA and CDR2 is FQGNSA in the germline V gene. CDR3 length equals 14 residues. The CDR3 loop reads CASSLDTGSYEQYF. The CDR3 DNA sequence: TGTGCCAGCAGCTTAGATACCGGATCATACGAGCAGTACTTC.

V gene TRBV21-1 combines with J gene TRBJ2-5; the table's TRBD1 call for D was not verified on the DNA. TRBV21-1 is reported as a pseudogene. CDR3 length equals 13 residues. CDR3 in DNA: TGTGCCAGCAGCATCGGACAGCAAGAGACCCAGTACTTC. Translated: CASSIGQQETQYF.

This CDR3 reads CASSLRSGLAGAGELFF. The DNA for the CDR3 is TGTGCCAGCAGCCTCCGGTCGGGACTAGCGGGAGCGGGGGAGCTGTTTTTT. The gene calls are TRBV11-1 and TRBJ2-2; TRBD2 aligns across 14 bases. V dropped 5 bases and J dropped 8; count of bases not matched to a gene: 10. This CDR3 is 17 amino acids long. Germline V lookup: CDR1 SGHAT, CDR2 FQDESV (reference sequence).

With regard to this clone: The likely explanation is a read error, given a far larger clone one base away. At the DNA level, this CDR3 is encoded by other sequences in the same sample as well. The chain employs TRBV30 and TRBJ1-1; tentatively, D is TRBD1 (5 bases). The CDR3 loop spans 16 amino acids. Trimming removed 2 bases from V and 5 bases from J, with 21 bases in between. Germline V lookup: CDR1 GTSNPN, CDR2 SVGIG (reference sequence). DNA of the CDR3: TGTGCCTGGAGTAATTCCAGGGTTAGGCCGAATACTGAAGCTTTCTTT. Its translation is CAWSNSRVRPNTEAFF.

This chain uses TRBV30 with TRBJ2-7, with 10 nucleotides matching TRBD2. The V gene's germline CDR1 is GTSNPN and CDR2 SVGIG (reference sequence). After removal of 4 bases from V and 1 base from J, the junction contained 10 bases not matched to a gene. The CDR3 contains 16 residues. The CDR3 region has the DNA TGTGCCTGGAACGCCGGGACTAGCGCGATTTCCTACGAGCAGTACTTC. Its translation: CAWNAGTSAISYEQYF.

The rearrangement joins TRBV7-3 to TRBJ2-1; TRBD2 aligns across 9 bases. CDR3 length: 17 amino acids. Per the germline V gene, CDR1 is SGHTA and CDR2 is FQGTGA. With 5 bases clipped from V and 7 bases from J, the junction kept 15 bases outside the gene matches. The CDR3 reads CASSQAGVAGVSNEQFF. The CDR3 DNA reads as TGTGCCAGCAGCCAGGCTGGGGTAGCGGGAGTTTCAAATGAGCAGTTCTTC. Combining the CDR3 with reference TRBV7-3 and TRBJ2-1 gives the whole variable domain GAGVSQTPSNKVTEKGKYVELRCDPISGHTALYWYRQSLGQGPEFLIYFQGTGAADDSGLPNDRFFAVRPEGSVSTLKIQRTERGDSAVYLCASSQAGVAGVSNEQFFGPGTRLTVL.

To note about this clone: With only one base between it and a far larger clone, this is likely a read error. The chain is built from TRBV4-3 and TRBJ1-2; D unclear. This CDR3 comprises 13 residues. The germline V gene has CDR1 LGHNA and CDR2 YSLEER. CDR3 DNA: TGCGCCAGCAGTCCCCGTAGGGAGTCTGGCTGCACCTTC. Translating it yields CASSPRRESGCTF.

This clone was recorded a few times. The V call is TRBV7-9, the J call TRBJ2-3, with a weak D call TRBD2 (6 bases). V lost 5 bases and J 6 bases, leaving 12 bases between the germline ends. CDR3 length equals 13 residues. From germline, CDR1 is SEHNR and CDR2 FQNEAQ (reference sequence). CDR3 in amino acids: CASSPTRGDTQYF. DNA for the CDR3: TGTGCCAGCAGCCCGACACGGGGGGATACGCAGTATTTT.

The J gene is TRBJ1-5, the V gene TRBV27; D is ambiguous. Trimming removed 7 bases from V and 9 bases from J, with 13 bases in between. The germline CDR1 and CDR2 sequences are MNHEY and SMNVEV (reference sequence). This CDR3 has 12 residues. CDR3 sequence (DNA): TGTGCCAGCATGGCTCAGCGGGGGCCCCAGCATTTT. Its translation: CASMAQRGPQHF.

The J gene is TRBJ1-1, the V gene TRBV19, with D possibly matching TRBD1 (5 bases). Per germline, CDR1 LNHDA and CDR2 SQIVND (reference sequence). There are 15 residues in the CDR3. Trimming took 6 bases from V and 4 from J, leaving 18 bases between them. The CDR3 DNA reads as TGTGCCAGTAGCATCATCCAAACAGGTAGCACTGAAGCTTTCTTT. This codes for CASSIIQTGSTEAFF.

The chain links TRBV27 to TRBJ2-1; 14 positions agree with TRBD2. The CDR3 sequence is 20 residues long. The germline gives CDR1 MNHEY, CDR2 SMNVEV (reference sequence). After removal of 2 bases from V and 7 bases from J, the junction contained 16 bases not matched to a gene. The CDR3: CASSLRAGTSGSIMGNEQFF. CDR3 bases: TGTGCCAGCAGTTTAAGGGCCGGGACTAGCGGGAGTATAATGGGAAATGAGCAGTTCTTC.

This clone was seen more than once but under ten times. This rearrangement joins TRBV28 to TRBJ2-7, with 11 bases that match TRBD1. CDR3 size: 18 residues. Germline V gene lookup returns CDR1 MDHEN and CDR2 SYDVKM. V was pared by 6 bases and J by 0 bases, with 13 bases of the junction left unmatched. The chain's CDR3 is CASRWTGGAASSSYEQYF. DNA of the CDR3: TGTGCCAGCAGATGGACAGGGGGCGCGGCTAGCAGCTCCTACGAGCAGTACTTC.

The CDR3 here is CASSTPGGSGRLPKYF. The DNA for the CDR3 is TGTGCCAGCAGCACCCCCGGGGGAAGCGGGAGGCTCCCAAAGTACTTC. This chain connects TRBV11-2 to TRBJ2-7; TRBD2 matches at 9 bases. The CDR3 totals 16 residues. CDR1 and CDR2 from the germline V gene are SGHAT and FQNNGV. The trim removed 5 bases at V and 11 bases at J, leaving 19 bases unmatched.

This sequence joins TRBV9 and TRBJ2-2, with no clear D. Trimming shortened V by 0 bases and J by 3 bases, and 9 bases separated the two germline ends. Germline values: CDR1 SGDLS, CDR2 YYNGEE. The CDR3 is 15 residues long. The CDR3, as DNA: TGTGCCAGCAGCGTAGTGGCTACCTACACCGGGGAGCTGTTTTTT. Its translation is CASSVVATYTGELFF.

The chain links TRBV5-1 to TRBJ2-5, with 8 bases lining up with TRBD2. The CDR3 has 14 residues. V lost 1 base, J lost 5 bases, and 4 bases stayed unmatched. Germline V gene data show CDR1 as SGHRS and CDR2 as YFSETQ. The CDR3 spells CASSLTAGVETQYF. The CDR3 bases are TGCGCCAGCAGCTTGACAGCGGGAGTTGAGACCCAGTACTTC.

With regard to this clone: A single base is all that separates this from a far larger clone, so a read error is likely. The V call is TRBV30, the J call TRBJ1-1; no reliable D call. V was shortened by 5 bases and J by 4 bases, with 14 bases between the two germline ends. This CDR3 comprises 13 residues. Germline CDR1 reads GTSNPN; CDR2 reads SVGIG (reference sequence). As DNA, the CDR3 is TGTGCCTGGGACTGGAACATGAGCACTGAAGCTTTCTTT. This translates into CAWDWNMSTEAFF.

As for this clone: Other nucleotide sequences in the sample specify the same CDR3. The chain recombines TRBV12-5 with TRBJ1-4; 8 nucleotides align to TRBD1. This CDR3 has 16 amino acids. Unmatched junction bases numbered 12, after V lost 5 bases and J lost 7 bases. The germline CDR1 and CDR2 sequences are LGHNT and FRNRAP. The CDR3 sequence: CASGPRPGQESEKLFF. The CDR3 nucleotides read TGTGCTAGTGGTCCAAGACCGGGACAGGAAAGTGAAAAACTGTTTTTT.

CDR3 coding DNA: TGTGCCAGCAGTTTATTAGCGGGCGAAACCTCCTACGAGCAGTACTTC. Protein sequence: CASSLLAGETSYEQYF. V gene TRBV27 combines with J gene TRBJ2-7, with TRBD2 matching over 7 bases. The CDR3 runs 16 residues. Germline CDR1 MNHEY, CDR2 SMNVEV (reference sequence). V was pared by 1 base and J by 0 bases, with 6 bases of the junction left unmatched.

With respect to this clone: A far larger clone is a single base away, which makes a read error likely. The gene calls are TRBV30 and TRBJ2-5, with 9 bases aligning to TRBD2. The J call may be faulty, since TRBJ2-7 better matches the DNA end. This CDR3 spans 14 amino acids. Germline V gene data show CDR1 as GTSNPN and CDR2 as SVGIG (reference sequence). CDR3 region: CAWRPWREGCEQYF. The CDR3 DNA follows: TGTGCCTGGAGGCCCTGGCGGGAGGGCTGCGAGCAGTACTTC.

This sequence joins TRBV6-4 and TRBJ2-1, with D perhaps TRBD2 (5 bases). Germline V gene sequence: CDR1 MRHNA, CDR2 SNTAGT. The length of the CDR3 is 13 residues. V lost 10 bases to trimming and J lost 11 bases, with 21 bases between them. In nucleotides, the CDR3 is TGTGCCACCCAAGAAGGGAGCATCGGGAAGCAGTTCTTC. Its protein is CATQEGSIGKQFF.

This chain links TRBV4-1 with TRBJ2-2; D perhaps matches TRBD2 (6 bases). The V gene's germline CDR1 is MGHRA and CDR2 YSYEKL. The CDR3 runs 14 residues. Trimming took off 3 bases at V and 2 bases at J, with 7 bases between the two ends. The CDR3 DNA sequence: TGCGCCAGCAGCCAGGGACTTAACACCGGGGAGCTGTTTTTT. This gives the protein CASSQGLNTGELFF.

About this clone itself: A much larger clone sits a single nucleotide away, making a read error possible. The gene calls are TRBV28 and TRBJ2-7, with D perhaps TRBD1 or TRBD2 (5 bases each). The CDR3 runs to 15 residues. V lost 5 bases and J 3 bases, leaving 17 bases between the germline ends. Germline loops: CDR1 MDHEN, CDR2 SYDVKM. The CDR3 nucleotides read TGTGCCAGCAGTCCGTACCCGGGACGGGGCTACGAGCAGTACTTC. It specifies CASSPYPGRGYEQYF.